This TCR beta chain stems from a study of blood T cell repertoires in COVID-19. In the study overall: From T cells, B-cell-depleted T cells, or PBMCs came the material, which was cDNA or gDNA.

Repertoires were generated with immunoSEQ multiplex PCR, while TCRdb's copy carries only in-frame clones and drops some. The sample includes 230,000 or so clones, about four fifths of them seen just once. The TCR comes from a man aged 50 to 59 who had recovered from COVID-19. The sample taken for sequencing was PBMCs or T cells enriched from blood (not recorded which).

The CDR3 loop is CASSVRRDSGNTIYF. The CDR3 DNA is TGTGCCAGCTCAGTAAGGAGGGACTCTGGAAACACCATATATTTT. The rearrangement uses TRBV18 and TRBJ1-3; D unresolved. Trimming stripped 5 bases from V and 0 bases from J, with 11 bases between. The CDR3 runs 15 residues. The germline gives CDR1 KGHSH, CDR2 LQKENI.